The source of this T cell receptor (beta chain) is a study of blood T cell repertoires in COVID-19. At the level of the study: Spain, Italy and the United States supplied samples that represented acute and convalescent COVID-19. PBMCs, B-cell-depleted T cells, or T cells were the source of the cDNA or gDNA that made up the material.

The germline V and J ends were trimmed by 6 bases and 0 bases, with 18 bases remaining between them. CDR3 length: 18 amino acids. CDR1 is MGHRA and CDR2 is YSYEKL in the germline V gene. In the original workflow: Researchers report that nucleated cell counts were estimated from reference gene primer amplification. Profiled with immunoSEQ multiplex PCR; TCRdb holds only in-frame clones, not every one. Clonal size and the V and J genes are those of that table, whereas D and trimming came from the DNA. This repertoire shows fewer than 200,000 clones, around nine tenths found once; its top ten account for about 2.6%.

The gene calls are TRBV4-1 and TRBJ1-6; D is uncertain. The sequencing sample was made of peripheral blood. The origin of this receptor is a middle-aged man with active or convalescent COVID-19. The CDR3 loop reads CASRPTNLQSSYNSPLHF. The DNA for the CDR3 is TGCGCCAGCAGGCCCACCAATTTACAGAGCTCCTATAATTCACCCCTCCACTTT.